This TCR beta chain was sequenced for a study of STAT5B mutations in CD4+ large granular lymphocyte leukemia. Buffy coats from healthy blood donors served as controls. The method was immunoSEQ multiplex PCR; TCRdb's version includes in-frame clones alone and lacks a portion of them. The sample lists about 24,000 clones; 72% were seen once. General study results and limits: Compared with healthy controls (2/35), patient top clones favored TRBV06 (8/27).

On this clone: Its antigen is currently unknown.

The germline V gene encodes CDR1 LGHNT and CDR2 FRNRAP. This CDR3 comprises 15 residues. J was trimmed by 2 bases and V by 5 bases; bases with no gene match: 6. The sample consisted of CD4+ T cells from blood buffy coats. The TCR comes from a human donor in good health. The gene calls are TRBV12-5 and TRBJ2-7; TRBD2 matches 10 bases. The CDR3 here is CASGQKRGGAYEQYF. The CDR3 coding sequence is TGTGCTAGTGGTCAGAAGCGGGGGGGGGCCTACGAGCAGTACTTC.